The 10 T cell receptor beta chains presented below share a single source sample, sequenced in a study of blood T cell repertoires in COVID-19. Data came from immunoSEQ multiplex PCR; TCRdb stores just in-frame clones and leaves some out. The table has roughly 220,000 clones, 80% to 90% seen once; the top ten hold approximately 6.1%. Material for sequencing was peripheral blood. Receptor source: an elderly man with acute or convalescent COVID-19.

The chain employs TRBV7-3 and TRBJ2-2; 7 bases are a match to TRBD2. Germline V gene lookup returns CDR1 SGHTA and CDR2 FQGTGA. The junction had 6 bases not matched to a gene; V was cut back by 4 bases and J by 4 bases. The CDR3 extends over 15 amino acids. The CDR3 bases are TGTGCCAGCAGCTCCGCTGGGGAGGGCACCGGGGAGCTGTTTTTT. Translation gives CASSSAGEGTGELFF.

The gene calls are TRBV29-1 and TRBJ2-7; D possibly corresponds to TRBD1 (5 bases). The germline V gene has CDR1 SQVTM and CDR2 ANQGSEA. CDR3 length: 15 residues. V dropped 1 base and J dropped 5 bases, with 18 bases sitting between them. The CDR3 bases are TGCAGCGTTGAAGCACGCGGCAGGGTTGGACACGAGCAGTACTTC. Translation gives CSVEARGRVGHEQYF.

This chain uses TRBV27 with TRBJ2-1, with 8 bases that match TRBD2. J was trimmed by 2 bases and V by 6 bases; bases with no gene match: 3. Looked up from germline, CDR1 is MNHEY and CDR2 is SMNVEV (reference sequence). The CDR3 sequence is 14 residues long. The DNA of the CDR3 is TGTGCCAGCAGCGAGGGACTAGCCTACAATGAGCAGTTCTTC. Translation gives CASSEGLAYNEQFF.

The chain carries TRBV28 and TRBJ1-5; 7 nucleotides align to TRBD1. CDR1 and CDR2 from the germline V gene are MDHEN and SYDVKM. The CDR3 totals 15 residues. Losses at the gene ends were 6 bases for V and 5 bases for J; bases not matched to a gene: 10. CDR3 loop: CASRPTGIGDQPQHF. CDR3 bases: TGTGCCAGCAGACCGACAGGGATAGGGGATCAGCCCCAGCATTTT.

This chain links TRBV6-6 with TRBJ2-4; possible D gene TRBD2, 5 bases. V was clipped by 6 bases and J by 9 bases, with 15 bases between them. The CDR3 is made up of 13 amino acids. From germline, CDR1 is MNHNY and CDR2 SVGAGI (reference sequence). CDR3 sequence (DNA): TGTGCCAGCAGAAAAACGGGGTCGGGCATTCAGTACTTC. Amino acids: CASRKTGSGIQYF.

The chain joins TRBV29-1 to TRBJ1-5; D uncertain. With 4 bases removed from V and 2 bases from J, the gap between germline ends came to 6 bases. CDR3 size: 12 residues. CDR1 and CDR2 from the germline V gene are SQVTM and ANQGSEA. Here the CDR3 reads CSVVQGNQPQHF. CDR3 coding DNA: TGCAGCGTTGTCCAGGGCAATCAGCCCCAGCATTTT.

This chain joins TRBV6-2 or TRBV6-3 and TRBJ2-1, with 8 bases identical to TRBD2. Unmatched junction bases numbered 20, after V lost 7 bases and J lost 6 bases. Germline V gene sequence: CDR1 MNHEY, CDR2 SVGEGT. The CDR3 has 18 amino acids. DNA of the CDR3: TGTGCCAGCAACCCGAGCGGGAGAGGCGCATTGGTCCTCAATGAGCAGTTCTTC. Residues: CASNPSGRGALVLNEQFF.

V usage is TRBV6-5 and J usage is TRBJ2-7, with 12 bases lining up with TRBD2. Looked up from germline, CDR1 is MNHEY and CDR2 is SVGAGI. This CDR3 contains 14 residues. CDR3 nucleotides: TGTGCCAGCAGTTACTCGCGACTAGCGGGGGCGCAAACTGTC. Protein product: CASSYSRLAGAQTV.

CDR3 nucleotides: TGTGCCAGCAGTTTAAGACTAGCGAAAGAGACCCAGTACTTC. This codes for CASSLRLAKETQYF. The rearrangement joins TRBV27 to TRBJ2-5; 8 bases are a match to TRBD2. The CDR3 has 14 amino acids. The ends lost 2 bases at V and 3 bases at J; junction bases unmatched: 2. The V gene's germline CDR1 is MNHEY and CDR2 SMNVEV (reference sequence).

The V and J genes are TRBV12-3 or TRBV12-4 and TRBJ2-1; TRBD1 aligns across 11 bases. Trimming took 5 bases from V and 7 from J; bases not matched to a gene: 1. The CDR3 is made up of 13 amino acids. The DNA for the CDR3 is TGTGCCAGCAGTCGGGACAGGGGGAATGAGCAGTTCTTC. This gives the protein CASSRDRGNEQFF.